This TCR beta chain was found in a study of glioma-infiltrating T cells. V was clipped by 2 bases and J by 5 bases, with 12 bases between them. Germline-derived CDR1 and CDR2 are LGHDT and YNNKEL (reference sequence). The CDR3 extends over 14 amino acids. Overall study results and limits: Gliomas, especially low-grade, showed above-expected tissue-blood divergence; non-neoplastic patients showed below. Tissue and blood shared very few CDR3 sequences.

The iRepertoire nested amplicon-rescue multiplex PCR amplified TCR alpha and beta CDR3s from RNA. One-step reverse transcription and amplification started from roughly 100-400 ng of tissue mRNA or PBMC total RNA. One entry per CDR3 protein results from TCRdb running MiXCR on the multiplex PCR reads. The repertoire holds about 93,000 distinct CDR3 sequences, with approximately 39% as singletons. The sample holds one count of this clonotype. Its antigen is not known. With a much larger clone just one base away, this may be a read error. The genes are TRBV3-1 and TRBJ1-1; D might be TRBD1 (5 bases). This clonotype originated in a human donor with low-grade glioma or glioblastoma, undergoing nonglioma brain surgery, or in good health (not recorded which). The sequenced sample consisted of glioma tissue, nonneoplastic brain tissue, or PBMCs (not recorded which). This chain's CDR3 is CASSQRGRHTEAFF. The CDR3 DNA follows: TGTGCCAGCAGCCAACGGGGGAGACATACTGAAGCTTTCTTT.